One and the same sample provided the 21 T cell receptor beta chains below, sequenced in a study of OX40 agonist ivuxolimab in advanced cancers. Assay used: immunoSEQ multiplex PCR; TCRdb lists only in-frame clones, some missing. The sample holds tens of thousands of clones, 70% to 90% seen once. The sample was CD4+ or CD8+ T cells sorted from blood, taken in a trial of the OX40 agonist ivuxolimab. The receptors were sampled from an adult with an advanced solid tumor such as melanoma, head and neck, liver or kidney cancer.

There are a few counts of this clone. The chain employs TRBV29-1 and TRBJ2-7; D might be TRBD2 (6 bases). CDR1 is SQVTM and CDR2 is ANQGSEA in the germline V gene. V lost 5 bases and J lost 4, with 15 bases in between. This CDR3 contains 13 residues. The CDR3 DNA is TGCAGCGTTTCTAGCGCTCGGGAATACGAGCAGTACTTC. Its translation: CSVSSAREYEQYF.

This chain uses TRBV6-1 with TRBJ1-2; perhaps TRBD1 as D (5 bases). The V and J ends lost 4 bases and 6 bases respectively, with 12 bases between them. This CDR3 has 13 amino acids. Germline V lookup: CDR1 MNHNS, CDR2 SASEGT. This CDR3 reads CASSVGVFNGYTF. CDR3 DNA: TGTGCCAGCAGTGTAGGGGTATTCAATGGCTACACCTTC.

This rearrangement joins TRBV4-1 to TRBJ2-3; D is unclear. From germline, CDR1 is MGHRA and CDR2 YSYEKL. The CDR3 contains 13 residues. Between the trimmed V and J ends, which lost 4 bases and 6 bases, there was a span of 11 bases. CDR3 nucleotides: TGCGCCAGCAGCCGCCCGTTGGGCGATACGCAGTATTTT. Translation gives CASSRPLGDTQYF.

This clone was recorded a few times. This sequence joins TRBV27 and TRBJ1-4; unclear D gene. Deletions cut 10 bases from V and 5 bases from J, with 11 bases between. Germline V gives CDR1 MNHEY, CDR2 SMNVEV (reference sequence). This CDR3 is built from 12 residues. The CDR3: CATKFGNEKLFF. Here the CDR3 DNA reads TGTGCCACCAAATTCGGGAATGAAAAACTGTTTTTT.

This chain uses TRBV5-8 with TRBJ1-5, with 9 bases lining up with TRBD1. The ends lost 4 bases at V and 4 bases at J; junction bases unmatched: 6. The CDR3 is 15 amino acids. CDR1 SGHTS and CDR2 YDEGEE come from the germline V gene. Here the CDR3 reads CASSEGQGLNQPQHF. The CDR3 bases are TGTGCCAGCAGCGAGGGACAGGGCTTGAATCAGCCCCAGCATTTT.

In this sample, this clone turned up a few times. The chain is built from TRBV30 and TRBJ1-1; possible D gene TRBD1, 5 bases. The germline gives CDR1 GTSNPN, CDR2 SVGIG (reference sequence). CDR3 length: 12 amino acids. Trimming left V 0 bases short and J 6 bases short, with 8 bases between. The CDR3 bases are TGTGCCTGGAGTGTCCGGGGGTCTGAAGCTTTCTTT. As protein: CAWSVRGSEAFF. Filled out from reference TRBV30 and TRBJ1-1, the complete variable domain reads SQTIHQWPATLVQPVGSPLSLECTVEGTSNPNLYWYRQAAGRGLQLLFYSVGIGQISSEVPQNLSASRPQDRQFILSSKKLLLSDSGFYLCAWSVRGSEAFFGQGTRLTVV.

This chain links TRBV6-5 with TRBJ1-2; D gene uncertain. V lost 5 bases to trimming and J lost 11 bases, with 9 bases between them. Looked up from germline, CDR1 is MNHEY and CDR2 is SVGAGI. This CDR3 comprises 10 residues. CDR3 region: CASSEAKYTF. CDR3 DNA sequence: TGTGCCAGCAGTGAAGCGAAGTACACCTTC.

V is TRBV7-3 and J is TRBJ2-3; tentatively, D is TRBD2 (6 bases). Trimming stripped 3 bases from V and 0 bases from J, with 10 bases between. CDR1 and CDR2 (germline): SGHTA, FQGTGA. The CDR3 runs to 15 residues. The CDR3 nucleotides read TGTGCCAGCAGCTTGATTAGCGGCAGCACAGATACGCAGTATTTT. Encoded protein: CASSLISGSTDTQYF.

The chain employs TRBV10-3 and TRBJ1-2; 11 bases map to TRBD1. There are 14 residues in the CDR3. V trimming: 6 bases; J trimming: 8 bases; junction bases outside the gene matches: 8. Germline values: CDR1 ENHRY, CDR2 SYGVKD. The CDR3 DNA is TGTGCCATCAGGGCGGGACAGGGGGTCGACGGCTACACCTTC. Translated, it gives CAIRAGQGVDGYTF.

The chain recombines TRBV23-1 with TRBJ2-7; D may correspond to TRBD1 or TRBD2 (5 bases each). TRBV23-1 is reported as an ORF; its role is uncertain. This CDR3 comprises 14 residues. V was shortened by 5 bases and J by 9 bases, with 20 bases between the two germline ends. CDR3 nucleotide sequence: TGCGCCAGCAGTTCCCGGGGACGGACAAACGGGCAGTACTTC. The encoded protein is CASSSRGRTNGQYF.

V and J are TRBV18 and TRBJ1-2, with D possibly matching TRBD1 (5 bases). The CDR3 has 16 amino acids. The germline V and J ends were trimmed by 3 bases and 3 bases, with 17 bases remaining between them. CDR1 is KGHSH, CDR2 LQKENI, per germline. CDR3 DNA: TGTGCCAGCTCACCCACCACAGGAACCTCGGACTATGGCTACACCTTC. As protein: CASSPTTGTSDYGYTF.

This clone was seen only a few times. This chain links TRBV7-2 with TRBJ1-4; D may be TRBD1 (5 bases). Trimming removed 5 bases at V and 6 bases at J, with 13 bases between. The germline V gene has CDR1 SGHTA and CDR2 FQGNSA. The length of the CDR3 is 14 residues. The CDR3 coding sequence is TGTGCCAGCAGCCTCGTGGGGGGGGATGAAAAACTGTTTTTT. It encodes CASSLVGGDEKLFF. Complete variable domain (other parts from reference TRBV7-2 and TRBJ1-4): GAGVSQSPSNKVTEKGKDVELRCDPISGHTALYWYRQSLGQGLEFLIYFQGNSAPDKSGLPSDRFSAERTGGSVSTLTIQRTQQEDSAVYLCASSLVGGDEKLFFGSGTQLSVL.

This sequence joins TRBV19 and TRBJ2-3, with D unresolved. V lost 5 bases and J 0 bases, leaving 24 bases between the germline ends. Germline V gene lookup returns CDR1 LNHDA and CDR2 SQIVND (reference sequence). This CDR3 has 19 residues. CDR3: CASSGFGAYSPLSTDTQYF. Written as DNA, the CDR3 is TGTGCCAGTAGTGGGTTTGGCGCCTATTCCCCCCTTAGCACAGATACGCAGTATTTT.

The chain uses TRBV5-4 and TRBJ2-3; TRBD1 aligns across 8 bases. Unmatched junction bases numbered 3, after V lost 1 base and J lost 5 bases. CDR1 is SGHNT and CDR2 is YYREEE in the germline V gene (reference sequence). CDR3 length: 14 amino acids. DNA for the CDR3: TGTGCCAGCAGCTTGCCGACAGGGGTAGATACGCAGTATTTT. It translates to CASSLPTGVDTQYF. The full variable domain, completed using reference TRBV5-4 and TRBJ2-3, is ETGVTQSPTHLIKTRGQQVTLRCSSQSGHNTVSWYQQALGQGPQFIFQYYREEENGRGNFPPRFSGLQFPNYSSELNVNALELDDSALYLCASSLPTGVDTQYFGPGTRLTVL.

This clone was picked up one time. This chain connects TRBV6-5 to TRBJ2-7; maybe TRBD1 (6 bases). The V end was cut by 4 bases, the J end by 4 bases, with 8 bases between. Germline V gives CDR1 MNHEY, CDR2 SVGAGI. The CDR3 extends over 12 amino acids. CDR3 sequence (DNA): TGTGCCAGCAGTTCCCAGGGGTACGAGCAGTACTTC. It is translated as CASSSQGYEQYF.

The chain carries TRBV7-3 and TRBJ2-7; tentative D call: TRBD1 (6 bases). V was shortened by 5 bases and J by 0 bases, with 11 bases between the two germline ends. The CDR3 sequence is 14 residues long. Germline CDR1 and CDR2: SGHTA and FQGTGA. This CDR3 reads CASSPQGGSYEQYF. CDR3 nucleotide sequence: TGTGCCAGCAGCCCGCAAGGGGGCTCCTACGAGCAGTACTTC.

This clone was recorded only once. This rearrangement joins TRBV5-4 to TRBJ2-2, with 7 bases lining up with TRBD1. This CDR3 contains 16 residues. Losses at the gene ends were 4 bases for V and 0 bases for J; bases not matched to a gene: 6. Per germline, CDR1 SGHNT and CDR2 YYREEE (reference sequence). The CDR3 region is CASSPRQGSNTGELFF. CDR3 DNA: TGTGCCAGCAGCCCCCGACAGGGCTCGAACACCGGGGAGCTGTTTTTT.

This chain links TRBV7-8 with TRBJ2-1; D is ambiguous. The germline V and J ends were trimmed by 1 base and 9 bases, with 7 bases remaining between them. The CDR3 spans 12 residues. Germline-derived CDR1 and CDR2 are SGHVS and FQNEAQ. The CDR3 sequence: CASSLELGEQFF. CDR3 sequence (DNA): TGTGCCAGCAGCTTAGAGTTAGGTGAGCAGTTCTTC.

The chain is built from TRBV20-1 and TRBJ2-5; D unclear. CDR3 length equals 11 residues. Looked up from germline, CDR1 is DFQATT and CDR2 is SNEGSKA (reference sequence). Trimming stripped 2 bases from V and 5 bases from J, with 6 bases between. The CDR3 DNA reads TGCAGTGCTAGATTTTTCGAGACCCAGTACTTC. Translation: CSARFFETQYF.

V gene TRBV27 combines with J gene TRBJ2-7; maybe TRBD1 (6 bases). V lost 3 bases and J 1 base, leaving 13 bases between the germline ends. This CDR3 has 15 residues. In germline, CDR1 is MNHEY, CDR2 SMNVEV (reference sequence). Here the CDR3 DNA reads TGTGCCAGCAGTTTGGTTTTAGGGACATCCTACGAGCAGTACTTC. Translated, it gives CASSLVLGTSYEQYF.

The chain carries TRBV5-1 and TRBJ2-2; maybe TRBD1 (5 bases). CDR3 size: 16 residues. Germline CDR1 is SGHRS and CDR2 is YFSETQ. Trimming removed 2 bases from V and 4 bases from J, with 15 bases in between. The CDR3 sequence: CASSFSRTHTTGELFF. The CDR3 DNA sequence: TGCGCCAGCAGCTTCTCCCGGACACATACCACCGGGGAGCTGTTTTTT.